Following are 28 T cell receptor beta chains from one sample sequenced in a study of T cells in Graves' hyperthyroidism and ophthalmopathy. RNA transcripts served as the template for amplifying TCR beta CDR3 regions. The HTBI primer set served for first-round RT-PCR of the TCR CDR3. One entry per CDR3 protein results from TCRdb running MiXCR on the multiplex PCR reads. The profile shows a few hundred thousand distinct CDR3 sequences, about 15% of them singletons. The sample taken for sequencing was blood. Receptors originate from a woman aged 25 to 39 with Graves' hyperthyroidism.

Of note for this clonotype: This is likely a read error, given that the CDR3 carries no conserved phenylalanine or tryptophan at its end. This chain links TRBV2 with TRBJ2-6; a weak D match, TRBD1 (6 bases). In germline, CDR1 is SNHLY, CDR2 FYNNEI. The CDR3 runs 19 residues. V lost 6 bases and J 0 bases, leaving 21 bases between the germline ends. The CDR3 coding sequence is TGTGCCAGCAGAACTGCTGCGACAGGCCTCAGCTCTGGGGCCAACGTCCTGACTTCC. Residues: CASRTAATGLSSGANVLTS.

This clonotype was seen ten or more times. The chain joins TRBV7-3 to TRBJ1-6, with 8 bases that match TRBD1. Germline V gives CDR1 SGHTA, CDR2 FQGTGA. This CDR3 comprises 14 residues. The trim removed 2 bases at V and 9 bases at J, leaving 3 bases unmatched. The CDR3 bases are TGTGCCAGCAGCTTACAACAGGGGGGTTCACCCCTCCACTTT. This translates into CASSLQQGGSPLHF.

This clonotype occurred many times. The chain joins TRBV7-8 to TRBJ1-1; no clear D. Germline-derived CDR1 and CDR2 are SGHVS and FQNEAQ. The CDR3 covers 15 residues. Trimming took 2 bases from V and 10 from J, leaving 20 bases between them. CDR3: CASSLFVAGEIGAFF. Here the CDR3 DNA reads TGTGCCAGCAGCTTATTCGTCGCCGGAGAGATTGGAGCTTTCTTT.

There are a few counts of this clonotype. This chain joins TRBV11-2 and TRBJ2-1, with TRBD1 matching over 8 bases. V gave up 6 bases and J gave up 4 bases; unmatched junction bases: 14. Germline V lookup: CDR1 SGHAT, CDR2 FQNNGV. The CDR3 has 17 residues. CDR3 in amino acids: CASRSLRSRGRYNEQFF. DNA for the CDR3: TGTGCCAGCAGATCACTGAGGTCCAGGGGGCGTTACAATGAGCAGTTCTTC.

This clonotype has a count of ten or more. The chain joins TRBV6-1 to TRBJ1-5; D is uncertain. CDR1 is MNHNS and CDR2 is SASEGT in the germline V gene. This CDR3 is 15 amino acids long. Deletions cut 6 bases from V and 1 base from J, with 13 bases between. The CDR3 DNA sequence: TGTGCCAGCAGAGATGGATACTTCAGCAATCAGCCCCAGCATTTT. It specifies CASRDGYFSNQPQHF.

This clonotype was picked up many times. This sequence joins TRBV3-1 and TRBJ2-7, with D maybe TRBD1 (5 bases). Trimming pared 0 bases from V and 5 bases from J, leaving 17 bases between. The germline V gene has CDR1 LGHDT and CDR2 YNNKEL (reference sequence). The CDR3 totals 16 residues. DNA of the CDR3: TGTGCCAGCAGCCAAGAGAGGCAGGGAACTGTAAACGAGCAGTACTTC. Its protein is CASSQERQGTVNEQYF.

CDR3 nucleotides: TGCAGTGCGGGAGGGGGCAGGGGCGACGGGCCCCAGCATTTT. Residues: CSAGGGRGDGPQHF. This chain links TRBV20-1 with TRBJ1-5; 7 bases line up with TRBD1. Germline-derived CDR1 and CDR2 are DFQATT and SNEGSKA (reference sequence). CDR3 size: 14 residues. V trimming: 6 bases; J trimming: 9 bases; junction bases outside the gene matches: 14.

The chain combines TRBV7-9 with TRBJ2-1; 7 bases agree with TRBD1. Unmatched junction bases numbered 7, after V lost 3 bases and J lost 8 bases. The CDR3 is 14 residues long. Germline V gives CDR1 SEHNR, CDR2 FQNEAQ (reference sequence). The CDR3 coding sequence is TGTGCCAGCAGCTTTTGGCAGGGGGTGGATGAGCAGTTCTTC. Protein sequence: CASSFWQGVDEQFF. The variable domain in full, with the rest retrieved from reference TRBV7-9 and TRBJ2-1, is DTGVSQNPRHKITKRGQNVTFRCDPISEHNRLYWYRQTLGQGPEFLTYFQNEAQLEKSRLLSDRFSAERPKGSFSTLEIQRTEQGDSAMYLCASSFWQGVDEQFFGPGTRLTVL.

This clonotype appeared a few times. J is TRBJ2-3 and V is TRBV6-1; TRBD2 agrees at 12 bases. Per the germline V gene, CDR1 is MNHNS and CDR2 is SASEGT. CDR3 size: 16 residues. The V gene end was trimmed by 5 bases and the J gene end by 3 bases; junction bases not matched to a gene: 6. CDR3 loop: CASSLRTSGTTDTQYF. Here the CDR3 DNA reads TGTGCCAGCAGTTTACGGACTAGCGGGACAACAGATACGCAGTATTTT.

This clonotype was seen more than once but under ten times. This chain uses TRBV20-1 with TRBJ2-7; D may match TRBD1 or TRBD2 (5 bases each). The germline gives CDR1 DFQATT, CDR2 SNEGSKA (reference sequence). The CDR3 extends over 16 amino acids. The germline V and J ends were trimmed by 2 bases and 3 bases, with 20 bases remaining between them. The CDR3 region is CSARLLTRDAGYEQYF. The CDR3 nucleotides read TGCAGTGCTAGACTCCTAACCCGGGACGCAGGCTACGAGCAGTACTTC.

This rearrangement joins TRBV5-4 to TRBJ2-1; TRBD2 aligns across 10 bases. CDR1 SGHNT and CDR2 YYREEE come from the germline V gene (reference sequence). There are 16 residues in the CDR3. V lost 4 bases and J lost 8; bases outside the gene matches: 12. The CDR3 region is CASSPPGTSDWDEQFF. The DNA for the CDR3 is TGTGCCAGCAGCCCTCCCGGGACTAGCGACTGGGATGAGCAGTTCTTC. Complete variable domain (other parts from reference TRBV5-4 and TRBJ2-1): ETGVTQSPTHLIKTRGQQVTLRCSSQSGHNTVSWYQQALGQGPQFIFQYYREEENGRGNFPPRFSGLQFPNYSSELNVNALELDDSALYLCASSPPGTSDWDEQFFGPGTRLTVL.

The rearrangement uses TRBV30 and TRBJ2-2; 8 bases match TRBD1. This CDR3 region has 14 residues. Trimming removed 4 bases from V and 6 bases from J; junction bases left unmatched: 7. Germline V lookup: CDR1 GTSNPN, CDR2 SVGIG (reference sequence). CDR3 sequence reads: CAWTLDRGAGELFF. As DNA, the CDR3 is TGTGCCTGGACCCTCGACAGGGGCGCCGGGGAGCTGTTTTTT.

This clonotype appeared many times. The J gene is TRBJ2-7, the V gene TRBV30; D gene uncertain. V gave up 2 bases and J gave up 3 bases, with 11 bases separating them. CDR3 size: 13 residues. Per germline, CDR1 GTSNPN and CDR2 SVGIG (reference sequence). As DNA, the CDR3 is TGTGCCTGGAGTCGGAAGCCTAGCTACGAGCAGTACTTC. Its protein product is CAWSRKPSYEQYF.

The V call is TRBV13, the J call TRBJ2-7; no definite D call. The CDR3 runs to 14 residues. From germline, CDR1 is PRHDT and CDR2 FYEKMQ (reference sequence). Trimming removed 5 bases at V and 0 bases at J, with 11 bases between. DNA of the CDR3: TGTGCCAGCAGCGGAGTATTCCCCTCCTACGAGCAGTACTTC. Its translation: CASSGVFPSYEQYF.

V is TRBV5-1 and J is TRBJ2-7; 9 bases agree with TRBD2. This CDR3 region has 16 residues. Germline V gene lookup returns CDR1 SGHRS and CDR2 YFSETQ. V was pared by 0 bases and J by 2 bases, with 6 bases of the junction left unmatched. This CDR3 reads CASSLEASGTPYEQYF. The CDR3 region has the DNA TGCGCCAGCAGCTTGGAGGCTAGCGGGACCCCCTACGAGCAGTACTTC.

The chain has TRBV3-1 and TRBJ2-7; possible D gene TRBD1, 6 bases. The CDR3 is 16 residues long. Germline V lookup: CDR1 LGHDT, CDR2 YNNKEL (reference sequence). Trimming shortened V by 4 bases and J by 4 bases, and 20 bases separated the two germline ends. The CDR3 nucleotides are TGTGCCAGCAGCCCGATCTGTCAGGGGATTGGGTACGAGCAGTACTTC. Amino acids: CASSPICQGIGYEQYF.

This clonotype was counted many times. This chain joins TRBV28 and TRBJ2-5, with D uncertain. This CDR3 is built from 13 residues. Trimming removed 4 bases from V and 4 bases from J, with 10 bases in between. CDR1 is MDHEN and CDR2 is SYDVKM in the germline V gene. CDR3 in amino acids: CASSSPLSETQYF. CDR3 DNA: TGTGCCAGCAGTTCTCCATTGTCAGAGACCCAGTACTTC.

V usage is TRBV9 and J usage is TRBJ2-1, with 7 nucleotides matching TRBD2. This CDR3 region has 18 residues. Germline V gene lookup returns CDR1 SGDLS and CDR2 YYNGEE. Trimming took 4 bases from V and 8 from J; bases not matched to a gene: 21. The CDR3 coding sequence is TGTGCCAGCAGCCCCCGGTGGGGCGGGAGTCTAGACGACGATGAGCAGTTCTTC. Its protein is CASSPRWGGSLDDDEQFF. Full variable domain (missing parts from reference TRBV9 and TRBJ2-1): DSGVTQTPKHLITATGQRVTLRCSPRSGDLSVYWYQQSLDQGLQFLIQYYNGEERAKGNILERFSAQQFPDLHSELNLSSLELGDSALYFCASSPRWGGSLDDDEQFFGPGTRLTVL.

The sample holds many counts of this clonotype. The chain couples TRBV20-1 to TRBJ1-2; 7 bases match TRBD1. With V trimmed by 3 bases and J by 6 bases, 10 bases remained unmatched. The CDR3 length is 14 residues. Germline CDR1 and CDR2: DFQATT and SNEGSKA (reference sequence). CDR3 residues: CSASHRQGGDGYTF. The CDR3 region has the DNA TGCAGTGCTAGTCATAGACAGGGTGGAGATGGCTACACCTTC.

This clonotype appeared a few times. This chain connects TRBV24-1 to TRBJ2-1, with 11 bases that match TRBD2. The CDR3 totals 16 residues. The V gene's germline CDR1 is KGHDR and CDR2 SFDVKD. V lost 4 bases, J lost 5 bases, and 6 bases stayed unmatched. The CDR3 is CATSESGTSGNNEQFF. CDR3 sequence (DNA): TGTGCCACCAGTGAGTCCGGGACTAGCGGAAACAATGAGCAGTTCTTC.

A few counts support this clonotype. CDR3 in amino acids: CASSDGGEGNEQFF. For the CDR3, the DNA is TGTGCCAGCAGCGATGGGGGGGAGGGTAATGAGCAGTTCTTC. The V gene is TRBV9, the J gene TRBJ2-1, with 7 bases lining up with TRBD2. From germline, CDR1 is SGDLS and CDR2 YYNGEE. Trimming at V came to 3 bases and at J to 7 bases, leaving 7 bases not matched to a gene. CDR3 length: 14 residues. Variable domain in full (rest from reference TRBV9 and TRBJ2-1): DSGVTQTPKHLITATGQRVTLRCSPRSGDLSVYWYQQSLDQGLQFLIQYYNGEERAKGNILERFSAQQFPDLHSELNLSSLELGDSALYFCASSDGGEGNEQFFGPGTRLTVL.

In DNA, the CDR3 is TGTGCCAGCAGACCTGATGTTAATAGCAATCAGCCCCAGCATTTT. Translated: CASRPDVNSNQPQHF. The chain uses TRBV12-3 or TRBV12-4 and TRBJ1-5; D is uncertain. The CDR3 runs to 15 residues. With 6 bases removed from V and 0 bases from J, the gap between germline ends came to 12 bases.

The chain combines TRBV6-5 with TRBJ2-1; TRBD2 is a possible D gene (5 bases). This CDR3 spans 16 amino acids. Per germline, CDR1 MNHEY and CDR2 SVGAGI. V gave up 0 bases and J gave up 8 bases, with 17 bases separating them. The DNA of the CDR3 is TGTGCCAGCAGTTACTCAGGCCTAGCTGACGTGGATGAGCAGTTCTTC. Residues: CASSYSGLADVDEQFF.

This clonotype was counted ten times or more. The chain carries TRBV12-3 or TRBV12-4 and TRBJ1-6, with TRBD1 identical over 8 bases. The CDR3 covers 14 residues. The V and J ends lost 6 bases and 6 bases, in that order; junction bases with no gene match: 4. The CDR3 loop reads CASRSTGGNSPLHF. The CDR3 DNA reads as TGTGCCAGCAGGTCCACAGGGGGTAATTCACCCCTCCACTTT.

This clonotype occurred many times. The V and J genes are TRBV5-1 and TRBJ1-2; no clear D. Germline assignment: CDR1 SGHRS and CDR2 YFSETQ. The CDR3 has 13 residues. V was clipped by 3 bases and J by 4 bases, with 10 bases between them. DNA for the CDR3: TGCGCCAGCAGCTCGGACGTGTCCTATGGCTACACCTTC. Its translation is CASSSDVSYGYTF.

In this sample, this clonotype turned up many times. The chain recombines TRBV18 with TRBJ2-2, with a tentative D call TRBD1 (5 bases). Between the trimmed V and J ends, which lost 3 bases and 5 bases, there was a span of 7 bases. The CDR3 is made up of 13 amino acids. Per the germline V gene, CDR1 is KGHSH and CDR2 is LQKENI. The DNA for the CDR3 is TGTGCCAGCTCACCGACAGAAACCGGGGAGCTGTTTTTT. Translating it yields CASSPTETGELFF.

The chain couples TRBV29-1 to TRBJ2-1; 7 bases align to TRBD1. Germline V gives CDR1 SQVTM, CDR2 ANQGSEA. The CDR3 is 17 residues long. V gave up 3 bases and J gave up 5 bases; unmatched junction bases: 16. This CDR3 reads CSVEVSVTGSMNNEQFF. CDR3 bases: TGCAGCGTTGAGGTATCGGTGACAGGGTCGATGAACAATGAGCAGTTCTTC.

This clonotype has a handful of counts. The rearrangement uses TRBV5-5 and TRBJ1-2, with D unclear. From germline, CDR1 is SGHKS and CDR2 YYEKEE (reference sequence). Trimming cost V 4 bases and J 8 bases, with 18 bases left between them. The CDR3 is 14 residues long. CDR3 residues: CASSPAGTARGYTF. The CDR3 bases are TGTGCCAGCAGCCCGGCGGGTACAGCTCGAGGCTACACCTTC.